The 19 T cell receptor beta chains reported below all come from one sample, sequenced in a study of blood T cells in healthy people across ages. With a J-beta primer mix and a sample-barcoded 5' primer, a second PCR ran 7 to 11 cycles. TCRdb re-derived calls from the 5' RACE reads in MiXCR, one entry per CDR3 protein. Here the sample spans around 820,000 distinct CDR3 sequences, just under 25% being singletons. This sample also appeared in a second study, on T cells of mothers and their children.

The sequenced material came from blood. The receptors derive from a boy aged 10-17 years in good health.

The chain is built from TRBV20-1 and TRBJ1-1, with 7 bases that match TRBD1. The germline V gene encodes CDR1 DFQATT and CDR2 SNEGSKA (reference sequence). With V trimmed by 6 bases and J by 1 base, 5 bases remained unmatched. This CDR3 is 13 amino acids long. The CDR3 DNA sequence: TGCAGTGCCACAGGGGACTCGAACACTGAAGCTTTCTTT. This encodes CSATGDSNTEAFF.

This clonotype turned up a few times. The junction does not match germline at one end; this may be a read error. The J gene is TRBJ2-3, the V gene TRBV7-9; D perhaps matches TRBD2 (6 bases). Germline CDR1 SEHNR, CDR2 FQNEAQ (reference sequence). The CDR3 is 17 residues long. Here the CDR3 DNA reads TGTACCAGCAGCTTAGCGGTTCAGGTTTTCAGCACAGATACGCAGTATTTT. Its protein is CTSSLAVQVFSTDTQYF.

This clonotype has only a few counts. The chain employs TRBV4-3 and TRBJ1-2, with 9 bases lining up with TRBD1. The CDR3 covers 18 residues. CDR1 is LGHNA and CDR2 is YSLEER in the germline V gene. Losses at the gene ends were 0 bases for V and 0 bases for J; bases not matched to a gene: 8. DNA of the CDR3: TGCGCCAGCAGCCAAGATCTCGGACAGGGGACCGCTAACTATGGCTACACCTTC. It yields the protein CASSQDLGQGTANYGYTF.

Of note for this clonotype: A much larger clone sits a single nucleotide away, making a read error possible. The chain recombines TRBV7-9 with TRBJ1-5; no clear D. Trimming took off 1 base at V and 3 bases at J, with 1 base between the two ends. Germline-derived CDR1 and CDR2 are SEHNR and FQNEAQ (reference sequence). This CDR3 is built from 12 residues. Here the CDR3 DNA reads TGTGCCAGCAGCTTAGTCAATCAGCCCCAGCATTTT. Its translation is CASSLVNQPQHF.

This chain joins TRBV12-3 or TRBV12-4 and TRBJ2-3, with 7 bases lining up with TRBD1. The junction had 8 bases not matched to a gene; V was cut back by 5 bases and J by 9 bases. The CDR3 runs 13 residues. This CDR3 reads CASSTQQGITQYF. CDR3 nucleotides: TGTGCCAGCAGTACCCAACAGGGGATCACGCAGTATTTT.

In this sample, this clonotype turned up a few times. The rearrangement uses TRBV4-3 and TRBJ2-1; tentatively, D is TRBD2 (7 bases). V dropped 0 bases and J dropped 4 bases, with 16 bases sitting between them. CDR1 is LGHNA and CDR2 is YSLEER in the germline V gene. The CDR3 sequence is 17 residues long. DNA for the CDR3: TGCGCCAGCAGCCAAGATCGGGCGGGGGCGCCATACAATGAGCAGTTCTTC. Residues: CASSQDRAGAPYNEQFF.

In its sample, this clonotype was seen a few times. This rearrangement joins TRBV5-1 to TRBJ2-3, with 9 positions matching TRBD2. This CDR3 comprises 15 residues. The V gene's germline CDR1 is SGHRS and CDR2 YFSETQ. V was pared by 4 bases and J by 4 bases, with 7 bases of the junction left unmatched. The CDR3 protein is CASSHSGSGADTQYF. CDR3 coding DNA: TGCGCCAGCAGCCATAGCGGGAGTGGGGCAGATACGCAGTATTTT. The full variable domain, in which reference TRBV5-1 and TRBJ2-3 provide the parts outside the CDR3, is KAGVTQTPRYLIKTRGQQVTLSCSPISGHRSVSWYQQTPGQGLQFLFEYFSETQRNKGNFPGRFSGRQFSNSRSEMNVSTLELGDSALYLCASSHSGSGADTQYFGPGTRLTVL.

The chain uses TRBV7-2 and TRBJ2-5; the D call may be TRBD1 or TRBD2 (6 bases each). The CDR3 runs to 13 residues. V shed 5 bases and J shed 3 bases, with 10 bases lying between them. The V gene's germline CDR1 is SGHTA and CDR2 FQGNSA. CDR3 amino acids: CASSVGGKETQYF. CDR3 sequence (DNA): TGTGCCAGCAGCGTAGGGGGGAAAGAGACCCAGTACTTC.

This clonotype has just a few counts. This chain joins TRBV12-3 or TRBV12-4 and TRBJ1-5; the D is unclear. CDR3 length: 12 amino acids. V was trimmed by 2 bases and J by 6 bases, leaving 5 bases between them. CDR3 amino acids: CASSLLSQPQHF. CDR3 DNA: TGTGCCAGCAGTTTACTTAGTCAGCCCCAGCATTTT.

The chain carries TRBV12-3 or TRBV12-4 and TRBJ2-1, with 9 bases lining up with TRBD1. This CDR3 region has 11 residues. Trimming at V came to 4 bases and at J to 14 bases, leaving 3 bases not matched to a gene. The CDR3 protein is CASSSDRGKFF. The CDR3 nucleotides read TGTGCCAGCAGTTCGGACAGGGGAAAGTTCTTC.

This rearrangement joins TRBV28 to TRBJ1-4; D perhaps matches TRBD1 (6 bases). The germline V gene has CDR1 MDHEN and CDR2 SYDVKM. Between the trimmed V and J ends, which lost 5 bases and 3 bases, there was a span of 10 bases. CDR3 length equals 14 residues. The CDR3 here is CASSQTGSNEKLFF. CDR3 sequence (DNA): TGTGCCAGCAGTCAGACAGGCTCTAATGAAAAACTGTTTTTT.

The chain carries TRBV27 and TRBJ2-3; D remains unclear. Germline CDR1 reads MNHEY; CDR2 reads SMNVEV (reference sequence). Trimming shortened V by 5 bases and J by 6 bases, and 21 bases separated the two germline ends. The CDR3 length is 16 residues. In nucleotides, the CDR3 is TGTGCCAGCAGTGCCGGTAGAGGCTACCCACCGGATACGCAGTATTTT. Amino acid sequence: CASSAGRGYPPDTQYF.

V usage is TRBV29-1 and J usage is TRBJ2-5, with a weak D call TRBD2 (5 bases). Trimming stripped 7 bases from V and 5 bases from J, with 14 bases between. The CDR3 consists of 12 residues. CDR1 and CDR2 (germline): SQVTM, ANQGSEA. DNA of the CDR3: TGCAGCGCAGAAGGGCGAGGGGAGACCCAGTACTTC. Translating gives CSAEGRGETQYF.

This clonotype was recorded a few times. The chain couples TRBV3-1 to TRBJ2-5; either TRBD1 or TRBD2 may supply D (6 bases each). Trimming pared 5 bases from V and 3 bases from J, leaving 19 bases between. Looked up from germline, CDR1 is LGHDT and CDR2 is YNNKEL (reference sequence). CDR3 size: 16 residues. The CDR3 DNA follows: TGTGCCAGCAGCTCGCGGGACACCCAGACTGAAGAGACCCAGTACTTC. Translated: CASSSRDTQTEETQYF.

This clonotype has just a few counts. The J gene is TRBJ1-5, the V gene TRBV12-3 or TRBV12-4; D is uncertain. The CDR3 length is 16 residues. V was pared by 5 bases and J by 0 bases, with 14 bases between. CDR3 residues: CASSPLGQYSNQPQHF. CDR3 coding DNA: TGTGCCAGCAGTCCCTTGGGCCAGTATAGCAATCAGCCCCAGCATTTT.

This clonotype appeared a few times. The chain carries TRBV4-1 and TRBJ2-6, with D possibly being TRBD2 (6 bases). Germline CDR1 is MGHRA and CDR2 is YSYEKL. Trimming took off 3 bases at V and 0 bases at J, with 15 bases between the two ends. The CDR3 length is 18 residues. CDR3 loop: CASSHRRGASSGANVLTF. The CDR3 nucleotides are TGCGCCAGCAGCCACCGGAGGGGCGCGAGCTCTGGGGCCAACGTCCTGACTTTC.

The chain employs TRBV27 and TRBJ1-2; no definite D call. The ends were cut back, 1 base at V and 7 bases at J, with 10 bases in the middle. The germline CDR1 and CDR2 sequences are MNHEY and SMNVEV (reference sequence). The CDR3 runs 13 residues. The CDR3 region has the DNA TGTGCCAGCAGTTTATTGGGGATGGGTGGCTACACCTTC. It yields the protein CASSLLGMGGYTF.

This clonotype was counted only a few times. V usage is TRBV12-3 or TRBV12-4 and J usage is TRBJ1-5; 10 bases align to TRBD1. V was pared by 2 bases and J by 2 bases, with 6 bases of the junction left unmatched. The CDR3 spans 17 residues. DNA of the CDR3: TGTGCCAGCAGTTTAACGCGAGGGACAGGGGGCAATCAGCCCCAGCATTTT. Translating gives CASSLTRGTGGNQPQHF.

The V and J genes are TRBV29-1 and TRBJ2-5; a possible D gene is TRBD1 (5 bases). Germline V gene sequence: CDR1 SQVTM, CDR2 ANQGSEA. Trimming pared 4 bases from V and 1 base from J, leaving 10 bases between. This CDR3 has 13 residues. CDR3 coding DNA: TGCAGCGTTGGTGGACAATTCCAAGAGACCCAGTACTTC. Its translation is CSVGGQFQETQYF.